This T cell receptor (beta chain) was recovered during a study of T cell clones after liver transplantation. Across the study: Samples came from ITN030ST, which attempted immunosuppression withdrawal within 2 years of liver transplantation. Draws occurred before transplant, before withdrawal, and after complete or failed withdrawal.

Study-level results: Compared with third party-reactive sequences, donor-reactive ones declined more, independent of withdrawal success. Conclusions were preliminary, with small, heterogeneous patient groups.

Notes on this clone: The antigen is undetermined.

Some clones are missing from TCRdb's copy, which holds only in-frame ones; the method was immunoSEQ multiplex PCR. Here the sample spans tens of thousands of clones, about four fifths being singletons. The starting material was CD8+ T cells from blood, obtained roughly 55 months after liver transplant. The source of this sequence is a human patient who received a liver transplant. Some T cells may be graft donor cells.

Written as DNA, the CDR3 is TGTGCCAGCAGCCGACTCGGGGGGGCGGACGAGCAGTACTTC. This sequence encodes CASSRLGGADEQYF. The chain is built from TRBV5-6 and TRBJ2-7, with 8 nucleotides matching TRBD2. Looked up from germline, CDR1 is SGHDT and CDR2 is YYEEEE. Unmatched junction bases numbered 8, after V lost 4 bases and J lost 5 bases. The CDR3 covers 14 residues.